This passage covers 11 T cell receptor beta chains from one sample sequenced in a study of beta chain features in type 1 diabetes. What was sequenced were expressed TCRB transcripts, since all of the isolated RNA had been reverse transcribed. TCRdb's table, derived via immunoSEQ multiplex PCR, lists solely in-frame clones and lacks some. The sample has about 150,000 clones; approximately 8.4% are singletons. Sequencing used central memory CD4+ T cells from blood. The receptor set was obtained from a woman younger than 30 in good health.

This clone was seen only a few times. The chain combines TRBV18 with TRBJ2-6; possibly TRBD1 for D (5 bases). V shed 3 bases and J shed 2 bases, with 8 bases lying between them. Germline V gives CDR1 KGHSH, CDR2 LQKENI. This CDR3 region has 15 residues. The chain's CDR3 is CASSPPDTGANVLTF. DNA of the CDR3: TGTGCCAGCTCACCTCCGGACACTGGGGCCAACGTCCTGACTTTC.

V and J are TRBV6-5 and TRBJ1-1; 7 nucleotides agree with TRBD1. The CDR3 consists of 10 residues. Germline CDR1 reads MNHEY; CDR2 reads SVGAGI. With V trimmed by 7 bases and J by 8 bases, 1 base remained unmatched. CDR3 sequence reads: CASKTGEAFF. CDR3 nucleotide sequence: TGTGCCAGCAAGACAGGGGAAGCTTTCTTT.

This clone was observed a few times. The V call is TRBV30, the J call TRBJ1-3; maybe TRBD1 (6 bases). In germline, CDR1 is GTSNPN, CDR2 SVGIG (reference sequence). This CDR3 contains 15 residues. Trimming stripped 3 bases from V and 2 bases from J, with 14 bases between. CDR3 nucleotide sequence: TGTGCCTGGAGAGGAGGCGGGGGGCCTGGAAACACCATATATTTT. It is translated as CAWRGGGGPGNTIYF. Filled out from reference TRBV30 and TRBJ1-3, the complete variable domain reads SQTIHQWPATLVQPVGSPLSLECTVEGTSNPNLYWYRQAAGRGLQLLFYSVGIGQISSEVPQNLSASRPQDRQFILSSKKLLLSDSGFYLCAWRGGGGPGNTIYFGEGSWLTVV.

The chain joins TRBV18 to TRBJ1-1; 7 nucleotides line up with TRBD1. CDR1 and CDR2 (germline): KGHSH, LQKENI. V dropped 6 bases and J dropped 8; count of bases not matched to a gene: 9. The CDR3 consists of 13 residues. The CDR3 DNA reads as TGTGCCAGCTCCGGGACAGCCTCCCAAGAAGCTTTCTTT. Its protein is CASSGTASQEAFF.

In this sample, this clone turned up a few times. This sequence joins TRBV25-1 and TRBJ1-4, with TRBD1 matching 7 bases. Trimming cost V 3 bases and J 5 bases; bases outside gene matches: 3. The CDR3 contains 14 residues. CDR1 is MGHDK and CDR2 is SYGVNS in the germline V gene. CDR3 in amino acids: CASSEAGGNEKLFF. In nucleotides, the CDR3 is TGTGCCAGCAGTGAGGCAGGGGGGAATGAAAAACTGTTTTTT.

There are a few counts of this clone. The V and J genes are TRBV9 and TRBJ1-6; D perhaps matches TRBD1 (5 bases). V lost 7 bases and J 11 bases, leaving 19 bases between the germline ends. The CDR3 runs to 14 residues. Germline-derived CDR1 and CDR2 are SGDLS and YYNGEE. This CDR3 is CASGEGTDLTPLHF. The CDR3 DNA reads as TGTGCCAGCGGGGAGGGGACTGACTTAACACCCCTCCACTTT.

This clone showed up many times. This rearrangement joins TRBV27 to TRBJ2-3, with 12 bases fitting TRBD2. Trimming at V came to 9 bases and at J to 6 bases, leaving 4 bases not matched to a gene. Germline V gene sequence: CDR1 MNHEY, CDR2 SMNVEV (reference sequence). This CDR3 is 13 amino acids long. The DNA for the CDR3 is TGTGCCAGTTCGACTAGCGGGGGCGATACGCAGTATTTT. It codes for CASSTSGGDTQYF.

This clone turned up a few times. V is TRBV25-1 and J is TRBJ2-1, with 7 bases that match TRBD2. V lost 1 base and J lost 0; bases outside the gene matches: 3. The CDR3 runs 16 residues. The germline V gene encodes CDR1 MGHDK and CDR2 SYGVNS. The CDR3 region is CASSEFGGSSYNEQFF. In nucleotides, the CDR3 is TGTGCCAGCAGTGAATTCGGCGGGAGCTCCTACAATGAGCAGTTCTTC.

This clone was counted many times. Written as DNA, the CDR3 is TGCGCCAGCAGCCAAGATCGACTAGCGGGAGGGGGTGAGCAGTTCTTC. It specifies CASSQDRLAGGGEQFF. The chain has TRBV4-1 and TRBJ2-1, with 14 bases that match TRBD2. The junction had 4 bases not matched to a gene; V was cut back by 0 bases and J by 9 bases. Per germline, CDR1 MGHRA and CDR2 YSYEKL. This CDR3 has 16 residues.

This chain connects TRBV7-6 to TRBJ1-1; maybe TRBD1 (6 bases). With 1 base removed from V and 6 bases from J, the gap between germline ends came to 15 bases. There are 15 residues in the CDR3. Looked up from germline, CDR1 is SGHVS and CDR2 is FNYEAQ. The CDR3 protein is CASSLEGGGSAEAFF. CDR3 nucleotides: TGTGCCAGCAGCTTAGAAGGGGGGGGAAGTGCTGAAGCTTTCTTT.

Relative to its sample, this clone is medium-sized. CDR3 in amino acids: CASSPRDNYNEQFF. CDR3 in DNA: TGTGCCAGCAGCCCCCGGGACAACTACAATGAGCAGTTCTTC. This chain links TRBV9 with TRBJ2-1, with D tentatively TRBD1 (6 bases). Germline CDR1 is SGDLS and CDR2 is YYNGEE. Trimming took off 4 bases at V and 3 bases at J, with 11 bases between the two ends. The CDR3 loop spans 14 amino acids.